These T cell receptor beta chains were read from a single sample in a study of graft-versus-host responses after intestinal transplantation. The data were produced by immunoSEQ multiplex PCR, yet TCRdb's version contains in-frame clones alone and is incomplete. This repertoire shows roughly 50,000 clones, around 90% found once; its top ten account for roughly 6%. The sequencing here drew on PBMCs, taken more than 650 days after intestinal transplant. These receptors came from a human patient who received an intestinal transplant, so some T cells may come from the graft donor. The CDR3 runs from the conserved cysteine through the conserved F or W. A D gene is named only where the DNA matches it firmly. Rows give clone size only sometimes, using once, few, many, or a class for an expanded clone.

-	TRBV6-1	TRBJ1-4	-	TGTGCCAGCAGTGCCTCAGGCTCACCAACTAATGAAAAACTGTTTTTT	CASSASGSPTNEKLFF
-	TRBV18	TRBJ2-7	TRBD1	TGTGCCAGCTCACCACAGAAAGGACAGGGTTACGAGCAGTACTTC	CASSPQKGQGYEQYF
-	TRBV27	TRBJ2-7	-	TGTGCCAGCAGTCGTGCCAAGCCAGGCTACGAGCAGTACTTC	CASSRAKPGYEQYF
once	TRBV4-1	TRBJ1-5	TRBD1	TGCGCCAGCAGCCGATCAGGGGGCATTCAGCCCCAGCATTTT	CASSRSGGIQPQHF
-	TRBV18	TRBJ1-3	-	TGTGCCAGCTCACCCGTCGCAACTGGAAACACCATATATTTT	CASSPVATGNTIYF
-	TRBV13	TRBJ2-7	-	TGTGCCAGCAGTCCATTCATAGACGGGAGCTCCTACGAGCAGTACTTC	CASSPFIDGSSYEQYF
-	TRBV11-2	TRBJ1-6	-	TGTGCCAGCAGCTTCCCCCCAGGGGCTAGGAATTCACCCCTCCACTTT	CASSFPPGARNSPLHF
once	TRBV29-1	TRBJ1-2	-	TGCAGCGTTGGCAATGGCTACACCTTC	CSVGNGYTF
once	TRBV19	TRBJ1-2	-	TGTGCCAGTAGTATAGATCCTGGACAGACAAACTATGGCTACACCTTC	CASSIDPGQTNYGYTF
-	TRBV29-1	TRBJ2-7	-	TGCAGCGTTGAAGATCTGAAGGGCTACGAGCAGTACTTC	CSVEDLKGYEQYF
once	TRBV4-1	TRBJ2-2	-	TGCGCCAGCAGCCAAGAACTAGTTGACACCGGGGAGCTGTTTTTT	CASSQELVDTGELFF
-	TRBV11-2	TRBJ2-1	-	TGTGCCTCCCGGCTAGCCGGCAATGAGCAGTTCTTC	CASRLAGNEQFF
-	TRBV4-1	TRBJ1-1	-	TGCGCCAGCAGCCAAGATGTCATACAGGCGATTATGAACACTGAAGCTTTCTTT	CASSQDVIQAIMNTEAFF
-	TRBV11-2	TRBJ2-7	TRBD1	TGTGCCAGCAGCTTATTGAAAGGAGACAGGGAGAGCTACGAGCAGTACTTC	CASSLLKGDRESYEQYF
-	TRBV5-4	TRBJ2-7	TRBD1	TGTGCCAGCAGCTGGGGGACAGACTCCACGCCCTACGAGCAGTACTTC	CASSWGTDSTPYEQYF
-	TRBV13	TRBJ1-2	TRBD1	TGTGCCAGCAGCTTCGGACAGGGTGGAGGCTACACCTTC	CASSFGQGGGYTF
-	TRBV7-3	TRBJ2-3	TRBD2	TGTGCCAGCAGCTTAGAGGGTCGGGGGGGCAAAGATACGCAGTATTTT	CASSLEGRGGKDTQYF
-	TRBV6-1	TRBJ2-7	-	TGTGCCAGCAGTGAATTGGCGTTGGCGTCCTACGAGCAGTGCTTC	CASSELALASYEQCF
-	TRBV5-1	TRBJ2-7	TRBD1	TGCGCCAGCAGCCTAGGGACAGGGGGTCTCTACGAGCAGTACTTC	CASSLGTGGLYEQYF
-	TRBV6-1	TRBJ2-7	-	TGTGCCTCACGACTAGAATCCTACGAGCAGTACTTC	CASRLESYEQYF
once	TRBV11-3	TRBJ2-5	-	TGTGCCAGCAGCCCGGCATTGGACGGAAAAGAGACCCAGTACTTC	CASSPALDGKETQYF
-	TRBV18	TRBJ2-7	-	TGTGCCAGCTCATACCAAGAAACGACCCGGACGGCCGCCTACGAGCAGTACTTC	CASSYQETTRTAAYEQYF
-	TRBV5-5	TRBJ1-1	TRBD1	TGTGCCAGCAGCTTGGTGGGACAGGGAAACACTGAAGCTTTCTTT	CASSLVGQGNTEAFF
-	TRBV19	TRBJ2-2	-	TGTGCCAGTAGCCCTATGATAGGCGCCACTAACACCGGGGAGCTGTTTTTT	CASSPMIGATNTGELFF
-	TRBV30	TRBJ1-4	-	TGTGCCTGGAGGGACACCGGTTCTAATGAAAAACTGTTTTTT	CAWRDTGSNEKLFF
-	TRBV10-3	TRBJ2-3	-	TGTGCCAGTAGACAGGACTCTAGCACAGATACGCAGTATTTT	CASRQDSSTDTQYF
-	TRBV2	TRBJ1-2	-	TGTGCCAGCAGTGAAGCGCTGTGGGGCTACACCTTC	CASSEALWGYTF
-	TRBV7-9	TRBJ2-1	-	TGTGCCAGCAGCACACTAGAAAACAATGAGCAGTTCTTC	CASSTLENNEQFF
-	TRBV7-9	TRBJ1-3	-	TGTGCCAGCAGACTTTCGATGAGGGGCCGGGGAAACACCATATATTTT	CASRLSMRGRGNTIYF
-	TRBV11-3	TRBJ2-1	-	TGTGCCAGCAGCTACTCTCGAAATGAGCAGTTCTTC	CASSYSRNEQFF
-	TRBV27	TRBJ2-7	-	TGTGCCAGCAGTTTGCGCCAGTCTCGGTACGAGCAGTACTTC	CASSLRQSRYEQYF
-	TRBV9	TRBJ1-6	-	TGTGCCAGCAGCCTACGGGACCAGGGGAATTCACCCCTCCACTTT	CASSLRDQGNSPLHF
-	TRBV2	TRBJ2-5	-	TGTGCCAGCAGTCAGACACTAGGAGGATTGAAGACCCAGTACTTC	CASSQTLGGLKTQYF
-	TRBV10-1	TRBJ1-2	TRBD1	TGCGCCAGCAGTGAGACGAAGGACAGGGGAAGAAATGGCTACACCTTC	CASSETKDRGRNGYTF
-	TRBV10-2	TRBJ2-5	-	TGCGCCAGCAGTGAGAGGGGTCGGGAGACCCAGTACTTC	CASSERGRETQYF
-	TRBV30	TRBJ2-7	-	TGTGCCTGGAGTGTCAGCGGAGGCCACGAGCAGTACTTC	CAWSVSGGHEQYF
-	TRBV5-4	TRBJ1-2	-	TGTGCCAGCAGCTACAACCAGGGGGGCTACACCTTC	CASSYNQGGYTF
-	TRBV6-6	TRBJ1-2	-	TGTGCCAGCAGTCAAAGAAATCAGGGGACCTATGGCTACACCTTC	CASSQRNQGTYGYTF
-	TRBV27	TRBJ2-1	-	TGTGCCAGCAGTATATCCTCCTACAATGAGCAGTTCTTC	CASSISSYNEQFF
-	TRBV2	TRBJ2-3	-	TGTGCCAGCAATTATGACGCCACAGATACGCAGTATTTT	CASNYDATDTQYF
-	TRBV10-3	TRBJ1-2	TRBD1	TGTGCCATCAGTGACCCGGACAGGGGCTATGGCTACACCTTC	CAISDPDRGYGYTF
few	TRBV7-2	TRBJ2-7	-	TGTGCCAGCAGCTTGTTCCTGAACTACGAGCAGTACTTC	CASSLFLNYEQYF
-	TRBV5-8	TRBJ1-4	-	TGTGCCAGCAACCGTGTTGGGAGCGGAAAGGAAAAACTGTTTTTT	CASNRVGSGKEKLFF
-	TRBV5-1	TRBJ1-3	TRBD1	TGCGCCAAAACCGAGGGACAGGGGACGGTAGTGGAGAAGGGCACCATATATTTT	CAKTEGQGTVVEKGTIYF
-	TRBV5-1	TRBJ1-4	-	TGCGCCAGCGCCCAAGGGGGTTTGGATGAAAAACTGTTTTTT	CASAQGGLDEKLFF
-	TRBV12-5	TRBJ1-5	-	TGTGCTAGTGGACTTCTCGAGCCCCAGCATTTT	CASGLLEPQHF
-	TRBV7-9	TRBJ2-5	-	TGTGCCAGCAGCTTTAATATACAAGAGACCCAGTACTTC	CASSFNIQETQYF
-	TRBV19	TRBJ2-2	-	TGTGCCAGTATTCAGGGGGCGCTTAGCGGGGGCCGATACACCGGGGAGCTGTTTTTT	CASIQGALSGGRYTGELFF
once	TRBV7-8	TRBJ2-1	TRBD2	TGTGCCAGCAGCCAGGAGACTAGCGGATACAATGAGCAGTTCTTC	CASSQETSGYNEQFF
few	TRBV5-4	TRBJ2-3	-	TGTGCCAGCTCCCCGATCGGGCCCACTAGCACAGATACGCAGTATTTT	CASSPIGPTSTDTQYF
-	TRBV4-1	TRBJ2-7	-	TGCGCCCGAGGTATCGGAGCACCCTACGAGCAGTACTTC	CARGIGAPYEQYF
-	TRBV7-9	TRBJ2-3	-	TGTGCCAGCAGCCCTCCGGGACATAGCACAGATACGCAGTATTTT	CASSPPGHSTDTQYF
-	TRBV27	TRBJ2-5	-	TGTGCCAGCAGAGGCTTAACGGGTCCCGAGGCAGAGACCCAGTACTTC	CASRGLTGPEAETQYF
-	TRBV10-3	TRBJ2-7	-	TGTGCCATGAGGACAGACAAGAGCTCCTACGAGCAGTACTTC	CAMRTDKSSYEQYF
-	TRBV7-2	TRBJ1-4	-	TGTGCCAGCAGCCCGCCGCCGCTGGGGGAAAAACTGTTTTTT	CASSPPPLGEKLFF
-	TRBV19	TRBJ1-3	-	TGTGCCAGTAGTCCGGCCACGGGCCCCTCTGGAAACACCATATATTTT	CASSPATGPSGNTIYF
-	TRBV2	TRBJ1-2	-	TGTGCCAGCAGGGCAGCGGCTGGTCCTGGCTACACCTTC	CASRAAAGPGYTF